This passage covers 24 T cell receptor beta chains from one sample sequenced in a study of T cell changes during pregnancy in multiple sclerosis. The method was immunoSEQ multiplex PCR; TCRdb's version includes in-frame clones alone and lacks a portion of them. The table has about 94,000 clones, roughly 93% seen once. Material: peripheral blood, obtained in the third trimester of pregnancy. These receptors all come from a female donor with multiple sclerosis, enrolled in a pregnancy study.

The chain joins TRBV10-2 to TRBJ2-3; D remains ambiguous. Germline V gene lookup returns CDR1 WSHSY and CDR2 SAAADI. Trimming removed 3 bases at V and 0 bases at J, with 4 bases between. This CDR3 region has 13 residues. The CDR3 region has the DNA TGCGCCAGCAGTGAAATAAGCACAGATACGCAGTATTTT. Its protein product is CASSEISTDTQYF.

The rearrangement uses TRBV27 and TRBJ2-7; TRBD2 might be the D (6 bases). The ends were cut back, 6 bases at V and 2 bases at J, with 17 bases in the middle. The CDR3 loop spans 15 amino acids. Germline-derived CDR1 and CDR2 are MNHEY and SMNVEV (reference sequence). CDR3 sequence reads: CASRGPQAGAYEQYF. As DNA, the CDR3 is TGTGCCAGCAGGGGACCACAAGCGGGCGCCTACGAGCAGTACTTC.

This clone was observed a few times. The gene calls are TRBV2 and TRBJ2-7; D is possibly TRBD1 (5 bases). The CDR3 is 12 amino acids. Germline V gives CDR1 SNHLY, CDR2 FYNNEI. V gave up 6 bases and J gave up 5 bases, with 11 bases separating them. The CDR3 protein is CASSRQFHEQYF. The CDR3, as DNA: TGTGCCAGCAGCCGACAGTTCCACGAGCAGTACTTC.

The V and J genes are TRBV5-1 and TRBJ2-7; 9 nucleotides line up with TRBD2. The CDR3 spans 16 residues. Germline CDR1 SGHRS, CDR2 YFSETQ. V gave up 5 bases and J gave up 0 bases; unmatched junction bases: 9. The CDR3 nucleotides read TGCGCCAGCAGGTCAACTAGCGGGCGTACCTCCTACGAGCAGTACTTC. Protein: CASRSTSGRTSYEQYF.

V is TRBV30 and J is TRBJ1-5; no reliable D call. The germline gives CDR1 GTSNPN, CDR2 SVGIG (reference sequence). The CDR3 loop spans 13 amino acids. V was clipped by 0 bases and J by 6 bases, with 9 bases between them. CDR3 amino acids: CAWSVRGTQPQHF. In DNA, the CDR3 is TGTGCCTGGAGTGTACGGGGTACTCAGCCCCAGCATTTT.

The chain has TRBV19 and TRBJ2-7; 9 bases map to TRBD2. This CDR3 has 15 amino acids. J gave up 2 bases and V 3 bases, and 5 bases lay outside the gene matches. Germline CDR1 reads LNHDA; CDR2 reads SQIVND (reference sequence). CDR3: CASSIVSSGTYEQYF. The CDR3 DNA is TGTGCCAGTAGTATTGTGTCTAGCGGGACCTACGAGCAGTACTTC.

V usage is TRBV19 and J usage is TRBJ2-3; D is possibly TRBD1 (5 bases). The CDR3 extends over 16 amino acids. The germline gives CDR1 LNHDA, CDR2 SQIVND (reference sequence). V was pared by 4 bases and J by 4 bases, with 18 bases between. CDR3 sequence reads: CASSSRQSFAPDTQYF. Written as DNA, the CDR3 is TGTGCCAGTAGTAGCCGACAGTCCTTTGCACCAGATACGCAGTATTTT.

The CDR3 spells CASSRLAGLDNEQFF. The CDR3 coding sequence is TGTGCCAGCAGCCGACTAGCGGGATTAGACAATGAGCAGTTCTTC. The genes are TRBV5-4 and TRBJ2-1, with 11 bases lining up with TRBD2. J lost 5 bases, V lost 4 bases, and 5 bases had no gene match. The CDR3 covers 15 residues. The germline CDR1 and CDR2 sequences are SGHNT and YYREEE (reference sequence).

V and J are TRBV11-1 and TRBJ1-2, with 7 bases fitting TRBD1. Germline loops: CDR1 SGHAT, CDR2 FQDESV (reference sequence). This CDR3 region has 13 residues. After removal of 5 bases from V and 3 bases from J, the junction contained 3 bases not matched to a gene. CDR3 DNA: TGTGCCAGCAGCCCAGGGGGATACTATGGCTACACCTTC. This sequence encodes CASSPGGYYGYTF.

The rearrangement joins TRBV5-1 to TRBJ2-7; D call uncertain. This CDR3 spans 13 amino acids. Trimming pared 3 bases from V and 4 bases from J, leaving 11 bases between. In germline, CDR1 is SGHRS, CDR2 YFSETQ. CDR3 protein: CASSSGAGYEQYF. CDR3 sequence (DNA): TGCGCCAGCAGCTCCGGTGCCGGGTACGAGCAGTACTTC.

This chain uses TRBV7-9 with TRBJ2-3, with D unresolved. Trimming cost V 2 bases and J 8 bases, with 8 bases left between them. CDR3 length: 12 amino acids. Germline CDR1 reads SEHNR; CDR2 reads FQNEAQ (reference sequence). CDR3 loop: CASSLSGITQYF. In DNA form, the CDR3 reads TGTGCCAGCAGCTTATCAGGCATTACGCAGTATTTT.

This chain uses TRBV29-1 with TRBJ2-3, with 9 bases matching TRBD1. The CDR3 length is 14 residues. The trim removed 4 bases at V and 3 bases at J, leaving 5 bases unmatched. Looked up from germline, CDR1 is SQVTM and CDR2 is ANQGSEA. The DNA of the CDR3 is TGCAGCGTTGTGGGGACAGGGATAACAGATACGCAGTATTTT. Its translation: CSVVGTGITDTQYF.

The V call is TRBV29-1, the J call TRBJ2-7, with 7 bases lining up with TRBD1. The ends lost 0 bases at V and 2 bases at J; junction bases unmatched: 7. The germline CDR1 and CDR2 sequences are SQVTM and ANQGSEA. This CDR3 has 15 residues. CDR3 coding DNA: TGCAGCGTTGAAGACGGGGACAGCGTACCCTACGAGCAGTACTTC. Its protein is CSVEDGDSVPYEQYF.

The count of this clone is one. The chain has TRBV5-1 and TRBJ2-7; 10 nucleotides agree with TRBD1. V lost 1 base to trimming and J lost 4 bases; unmatched junction nucleotides: 5. Germline CDR1 and CDR2: SGHRS and YFSETQ. The CDR3 contains 15 residues. DNA for the CDR3: TGCGCCAGCAGCTTGACGACAGGGGGCCTTTACGAGCAGTACTTC. Amino acids: CASSLTTGGLYEQYF.

This rearrangement joins TRBV5-1 to TRBJ1-1; D is unclear. The CDR3 consists of 14 residues. V lost 4 bases, J lost 1 base, and 11 bases lay in between. Germline CDR1 SGHRS, CDR2 YFSETQ. The CDR3 DNA is TGCGCCAGCAGCCACAATCCGCCGAACACTGAAGCTTTCTTT. Translated, it gives CASSHNPPNTEAFF.

The V call is TRBV7-8, the J call TRBJ2-3; no reliable D call. Germline CDR1 SGHVS, CDR2 FQNEAQ. Trimming pared 0 bases from V and 2 bases from J, leaving 6 bases between. The CDR3 contains 14 residues. Here the CDR3 DNA reads TGTGCCAGCAGCTTAGCGGCTCTCACAGATACGCAGTATTTT. Amino acids: CASSLAALTDTQYF.

The chain is built from TRBV19 and TRBJ1-1, with D maybe TRBD1 (6 bases). V was cut by 5 bases and J by 0 bases, with 13 bases left in between. This CDR3 has 15 amino acids. Germline CDR1 LNHDA, CDR2 SQIVND (reference sequence). CDR3 DNA sequence: TGTGCCAGTAGTCATGACAGGATAATGAACACTGAAGCTTTCTTT. Translation gives CASSHDRIMNTEAFF.

The rearrangement links TRBV27 to TRBJ1-5; TRBD1 might be the D (5 bases). Trimming took 0 bases from V and 0 from J, leaving 21 bases between them. Germline values: CDR1 MNHEY, CDR2 SMNVEV (reference sequence). The CDR3 is made up of 20 amino acids. The CDR3 here is CASSLSWGGAWAYSNQPQHF. The CDR3 DNA is TGTGCCAGCAGTTTATCGTGGGGGGGAGCCTGGGCATATAGCAATCAGCCCCAGCATTTT.

The rearrangement uses TRBV19 and TRBJ2-5; a weak D match, TRBD1 (5 bases). Trimming took 4 bases from V and 7 from J, leaving 16 bases between them. Per germline, CDR1 LNHDA and CDR2 SQIVND (reference sequence). CDR3 length equals 14 residues. The CDR3 DNA follows: TGTGCCAGTAGTAGAAAGATACTTCAGGGGACCCAGTACTTC. Amino acid sequence: CASSRKILQGTQYF.

V gene TRBV9 combines with J gene TRBJ2-3; tentatively, D is TRBD2 (6 bases). The V gene lost 2 bases and the J gene lost 8 bases, with 21 bases spanning the gap. CDR1 is SGDLS, CDR2 YYNGEE, per germline. The CDR3 contains 16 residues. The CDR3 loop reads CASSVEGTPLGGTQYF. The CDR3 coding sequence is TGTGCCAGCAGCGTCGAGGGGACTCCTCTGGGTGGTACGCAGTATTTT.

This clone was picked up one time. The V call is TRBV11-2, the J call TRBJ2-1; the D is unclear. CDR3 length: 13 residues. The V and J ends lost 3 bases and 4 bases respectively, with 7 bases between them. CDR1 is SGHAT and CDR2 is FQNNGV in the germline V gene. The CDR3: CASSFQEYNEQFF. CDR3 nucleotides: TGTGCCAGCAGCTTTCAGGAATACAATGAGCAGTTCTTC.

The gene calls are TRBV28 and TRBJ2-3, with D possibly matching TRBD2 (6 bases). Between the trimmed V and J ends, which lost 0 bases and 1 base, there was a span of 11 bases. Germline V CDR1 and CDR2: MDHEN, SYDVKM. There are 16 residues in the CDR3. CDR3 residues: CASSLWVADGTDTQYF. CDR3 sequence (DNA): TGTGCCAGCAGTTTATGGGTAGCGGACGGCACAGATACGCAGTATTTT.

The J gene is TRBJ1-5, the V gene TRBV29-1, with D possibly TRBD1 on 5 matching bases. The CDR3 extends over 13 amino acids. V was cut by 5 bases and J by 4 bases, with 12 bases left in between. CDR1 is SQVTM, CDR2 ANQGSEA, per germline. CDR3 bases: TGCAGCGTTACTGACAGCCAAAATCAGCCCCAGCATTTT. Translated, it gives CSVTDSQNQPQHF.

The chain joins TRBV6-4 to TRBJ2-7; 8 bases match TRBD1. The germline gives CDR1 MRHNA, CDR2 SNTAGT. V lost 4 bases, J lost 1 base, and 9 bases stayed unmatched. The CDR3 totals 16 residues. This CDR3 is CASSGPEDRASYEQYF. DNA for the CDR3: TGTGCCAGCAGTGGGCCAGAGGACAGGGCTTCCTACGAGCAGTACTTC.